Following are 26 T cell receptor beta chains from one sample sequenced in a study of CD8+ T cells in alopecia areata. A panel of CD4, CD8alpha, NKG2D, NKG2ACE and other markers served to sort pooled cutaneous lymph node cells. RNA extraction was followed by reverse transcription into cDNA, which acted as the sequencing template. Repertoires were generated with immunoSEQ multiplex PCR, while TCRdb's copy carries only in-frame clones and drops some. The repertoire consists of 270,000 or so clones, none detected only once. Material for sequencing was CD4+ T cells sorted from a lymph node. Every receptor here comes from a C3H/HeJ mouse with alopecia areata. MHC haplotype here: H2-k.

This clone has more than one count but fewer than ten. The gene names here belong to mouse. The read finishes 4 residues shy of the CDR3 end, and the germline J gene is used to complete it. The rearrangement links TRBV31 to TRBJ2-1; 7 positions agree with TRBD2. Germline CDR1 and CDR2: GKSSPN and SITVG. This CDR3 contains 15 residues. CDR3 bases read: TGTGCCTGGAGTCTTGGTGGGGGGTATCGGGCT. It specifies CAWSLGGGYRA. The whole CDR3 protein reads CAWSLGGGYRAEQFF.

Regarding this clone: Gene names denote mouse genes. The observed sequence ends 4 residues before the CDR3 terminus, with the missing tail filled in from the germline J gene. The chain combines TRBV13-1 with TRBJ2-3; maybe TRBD1 (7 bases). V was trimmed by 0 bases and J by 3 bases, leaving 14 bases between them. The CDR3 has 16 residues. Looked up from germline, CDR1 is NSHNY and CDR2 is SYGAGN. CDR3 amino acids: CASSDAGAGGAETLYF. CDR3 bases read: TGTGCCAGCAGTGATGCAGGAGCAGGGGGGGCAGAA.

A remark on this clone: The gene symbols are mouse symbols. The read finishes 4 residues shy of the CDR3 end, and the germline J gene is used to complete it. Within the sample, other DNA sequences also encode this same CDR3. The J gene is TRBJ2-1, the V gene TRBV19; D is possibly TRBD1 (6 bases). The CDR3 runs 14 residues. The ends were cut back, 1 base at V and 4 bases at J, with 9 bases in the middle. Germline values: CDR1 FNHDT, CDR2 SITEND (reference sequence). The covered CDR3 bases are TGTGCCAGCAGTATACAGGGGAGGTATGCT. This sequence encodes CASSIQGRYA. The full CDR3 reads CASSIQGRYAEQFF.

To note about this clone: Mouse gene names and germline throughout. Coverage ceases 4 residues before the CDR3 finishes, and the germline J gene fills in the end. The chain combines TRBV19 with TRBJ1-1; TRBD1 matches 8 bases. Germline V gene lookup returns CDR1 FNHDT and CDR2 SITEND (reference sequence). The CDR3 is 16 amino acids. The CDR3 region is CASSTAPRTGREEVFF. The DNA read from the CDR3 is TGTGCCAGCAGTACCGCCCCGAGGACAGGGAGGGAA. The entire variable domain, with the rest obtained from reference TRBV19 and TRBJ1-1, is as follows: GGIITQTPKFLIGQEGQKLTLKCQQNFNHDTMYWYRQDSGKGLRLIYYSITENDLQKGDLSEGYDASREKKSSFSLTVTSAQKNEMAVFLCASSTAPRTGREEVFFGKGTRLTVV.

This clone was recorded a few times. The gene names given are mouse names. The CDR3 end lies 3 residues beyond the end of the read and is filled in from the germline J gene. The gene calls are TRBV1 and TRBJ1-6; TRBD1 aligns across 9 bases. TRBJ1-6 is noted as an ORF with a role that remains uncertain. This CDR3 region has 16 residues. V lost 3 bases to trimming and J lost 7 bases; unmatched junction nucleotides: 7. Germline loops: CDR1 NSQYPW, CDR2 LRSPGD (reference sequence). Partial CDR3 DNA: TGCACCTGCAGTGCGACGGGACAGGGAGGGAATTCGCCC. Protein sequence: CTCSATGQGGNSP. The CDR3 reads in full as CTCSATGQGGNSPLYF.

A word on this clone: Genes and germline are mouse. The CDR3 DNA, read in part, is TGTGCCAGCAGCCAAGAGACTGGGGGGGCGCGAGAT. The encoded protein is CASSQETGGARD. The full CDR3 protein is CASSQETGGARDEQYF. The chain joins TRBV5 to TRBJ2-7, with 12 bases matching TRBD2. The read gets to within 4 residues of the CDR3 end, and the germline J gene fills in the rest. CDR3 length: 16 residues. CDR1 LGHNA and CDR2 YNLKQL come from the germline V gene (reference sequence).

Many counts were recorded for this clone. The genes and germline here are from mouse. The CDR3 loop reads CASSRDRTGGAEQFF. The CDR3 bases that were read are TGTGCTAGCAGTAGAGATCGCACTGGGGGGGCT. This chain links TRBV17 with TRBJ2-1; 9 nucleotides align to TRBD2. With the read ending 4 residues before the CDR3 end, the germline J gene is used to fill in that end. The V gene's germline CDR1 is MNHDT and CDR2 YYDKIL. CDR3 length equals 15 residues.

As to this clone: The listed genes are named as in mouse. The read terminates 4 residues ahead of where the CDR3 ends, so the germline J gene completes it. The chain has TRBV13-2 and TRBJ2-5; D is possibly TRBD2 (5 bases). CDR3 length: 13 amino acids. Germline CDR1 is NNHNN and CDR2 is SYGAGS (reference sequence). CDR3 sequence: CASGDIWEDTQYF. Partial CDR3 DNA: TGTGCCAGCGGTGATATCTGGGAAGAC.

Worth noting for this clone: Mouse names are used for the genes. With the read ending 4 residues before the CDR3 end, the germline J gene is used to fill in that end. This chain links TRBV12-1 with TRBJ2-2, with D possibly TRBD1 on 6 matching bases. The CDR3 is 16 residues long. CDR1 and CDR2 (germline): SGHSN, HYEKVE. Trimming shortened V by 0 bases and J by 1 base, and 11 bases separated the two germline ends. The CDR3 loop is CASSLSGDENTGQLYF. Incomplete CDR3 DNA: TGTGCCAGCTCTCTCTCAGGGGACGAAAACACCGGG.

This clone has a handful of counts. Gene names and germline match the mouse. Read sequence stops 4 residues before the CDR3 end, and the germline J gene provides the missing end. The chain joins TRBV13-1 to TRBJ2-7; maybe TRBD1 (6 bases). The CDR3 is 13 amino acids. The germline V gene has CDR1 NSHNY and CDR2 SYGAGN. CDR3 protein: CASSEQGQYEQYF. CDR3 DNA, as far as it was read: TGTGCCAGCAGTGAGCAGGGACAATAT.

Only a few counts were recorded for this clone. The genes are named according to mouse. The CDR3 end lies 4 residues beyond the end of the read and is filled in from the germline J gene. J is TRBJ2-1 and V is TRBV1; 11 positions agree with TRBD1. This CDR3 has 15 amino acids. Trimming took 2 bases from V and 5 from J; bases not matched to a gene: 2. Germline CDR1 is NSQYPW and CDR2 is LRSPGD (reference sequence). The CDR3 spells CTCSAWDRGDAEQFF. Partial CDR3 DNA: TGCACCTGCAGTGCATGGGACAGGGGGGATGCT.

This clone has just a few counts. Each gene name is a mouse one. The read terminates 4 residues ahead of where the CDR3 ends, so the germline J gene completes it. The rearrangement joins TRBV13-3 to TRBJ2-3; D uncertain. Trimming took off 1 base at V and 3 bases at J, with 3 bases between the two ends. This CDR3 is built from 12 residues. CDR1 NNHDY and CDR2 SYVADS come from the germline V gene. CDR3 amino acids: CASSDQAETLYF. The DNA read from the CDR3 is TGTGCCAGCAGTGATCAGGCAGAA.

This clone was picked up a small number of times. Any gene name here is a mouse gene name. The read ends 4 residues early relative to the CDR3; the germline J gene fills the gap. The chain is built from TRBV13-1 and TRBJ2-5; D remains ambiguous. V was clipped by 3 bases and J by 3 bases, with 8 bases between them. The germline V gene has CDR1 NSHNY and CDR2 SYGAGN. This CDR3 comprises 13 residues. Incomplete CDR3 DNA: TGTGCCAGCAGTGCCAGAAAACAAGAC. Its translation is CASSARKQD. Given in full, the CDR3 is CASSARKQDTQYF.

For this clone: The gene names here belong to mouse. With the read ending 4 residues before the CDR3 end, the germline J gene is used to fill in that end. V usage is TRBV19 and J usage is TRBJ1-2, with unresolved D. CDR1 FNHDT and CDR2 SITEND come from the germline V gene (reference sequence). Trimming removed 3 bases at V and 1 base at J, with 4 bases between. The CDR3 is 12 residues long. The part of the CDR3 DNA that was read is TGTGCCAGCAGTAATCAAAACTCC. Its protein product is CASSNQNS. The CDR3 reads in full as CASSNQNSDYTF.

Only a few counts were recorded for this clone. The listed genes are named as in mouse. Read coverage stops 4 residues before the CDR3 terminus; the germline J gene supplies the remainder. Distinct nucleotide sequences in the sample also encode this CDR3. V usage is TRBV5 and J usage is TRBJ2-7, with 10 bases lining up with TRBD2. The CDR3 length is 13 residues. Germline CDR1 LGHNA, CDR2 YNLKQL (reference sequence). Incomplete CDR3 DNA: TGTGCCAGCAGCCCAGACTGGGGGGAT. Translating it yields CASSPDWGD. The full CDR3 reads CASSPDWGDEQYF.

With regard to this clone: Mouse gene names apply. The read terminates 4 residues before the CDR3 end, so the remaining end is supplied by the germline J gene. The gene calls are TRBV4 and TRBJ2-5; 7 bases are shared with TRBD1. Germline V gene sequence: CDR1 LGHDT, CDR2 YNNKQL (reference sequence). J lost 0 bases, V lost 4 bases, and 1 base had no gene match. This CDR3 has 14 amino acids. The covered CDR3 bases are TGTGCCAGCAGCTCACAGGGGAACCAAGAC. This encodes CASSSQGNQD. In full, the CDR3 is CASSSQGNQDTQYF.

This clone was detected many times. The listed genes are named as in mouse. Read coverage stops 4 residues before the CDR3 terminus; the germline J gene supplies the remainder. V and J are TRBV13-1 and TRBJ1-2, with TRBD1 matching over 8 bases. The CDR3 is made up of 14 amino acids. Germline assignment: CDR1 NSHNY and CDR2 SYGAGN. V gave up 1 base and J gave up 4 bases; unmatched junction bases: 3. Incomplete CDR3 DNA: TGTGCCAGCAGTGATCAGGGGGCGGGCTCC. Protein: CASSDQGAGS. The CDR3, in full, reads CASSDQGAGSDYTF.

Notes on this clone: Here the gene names and germline are mouse. The read terminates 4 residues before the CDR3 end, so the remaining end is supplied by the germline J gene. This chain joins TRBV19 and TRBJ2-7, with TRBD2 matching over 9 bases. The CDR3 spans 14 residues. V was clipped by 4 bases and J by 3 bases; unmatched bases: 5. Germline-derived CDR1 and CDR2 are FNHDT and SITEND (reference sequence). CDR3 bases read: TGTGCCAGCAGTCACTGGGGGGCTCACTAT. Translation: CASSHWGAHY. The CDR3 reads in full as CASSHWGAHYEQYF.

With regard to this clone: Gene and germline names: mouse. The read terminates 4 residues ahead of where the CDR3 ends, so the germline J gene completes it. The V and J genes are TRBV31 and TRBJ1-2, with D perhaps TRBD1 (6 bases). The CDR3 is 14 amino acids. Germline V gene sequence: CDR1 GKSSPN, CDR2 SITVG. The V gene lost 0 bases and the J gene lost 3 bases, with 11 bases spanning the gap. The covered CDR3 bases are TGTGCCTGGAGTCTAAAGGGGGGGGACTCC. Translating gives CAWSLKGGDS. The full CDR3 is CAWSLKGGDSDYTF.

Notes on this clone: These gene names are mouse names. The observed sequence ends 4 residues before the CDR3 terminus, with the missing tail filled in from the germline J gene. The chain has TRBV5 and TRBJ2-7; TRBD2 is a possible D gene (7 bases). Germline assignment: CDR1 LGHNA and CDR2 YNLKQL (reference sequence). This CDR3 spans 15 amino acids. Incomplete CDR3 DNA: TGTGCCAGCAGCCAAGATAGAGGGGGGGATTAT. This encodes CASSQDRGGDY. The entire CDR3 is CASSQDRGGDYEQYF.

This clone was observed a few times. The gene symbols are mouse symbols. From the germline J gene comes the end of the CDR3, since the read stops 4 residues before it. Other DNA variants within this sample encode the same CDR3. The chain couples TRBV31 to TRBJ1-2; 8 nucleotides agree with TRBD1. Germline loops: CDR1 GKSSPN, CDR2 SITVG. The J segment lost 3 bases and the V segment lost 3 bases, leaving 3 bases of the junction unmatched. This CDR3 has 13 amino acids. The CDR3 sequence: CAWSLQGDSDYTF. The CDR3 DNA, read in part, is TGTGCCTGGAGCCTACAGGGGGACTCC.

As regards this clone: Genes and germline come from the mouse. Read sequence stops 4 residues before the CDR3 end, and the germline J gene provides the missing end. The chain carries TRBV2 and TRBJ2-2; no clear D. V shed 1 base and J shed 0 bases, with 6 bases lying between them. The CDR3 spans 15 residues. Germline assignment: CDR1 LGHNA and CDR2 YSYQKL. The DNA read from the CDR3 is TGTGCCAGCAGCCAAGCTGGTGCAAACACCGGG. Its translation: CASSQAGANTG. The complete CDR3 reads CASSQAGANTGQLYF.

The table lists this clone with many counts. Germline and genes: mouse. The CDR3 extends 4 residues past the end of the read, so its final part is completed from the germline J gene. The chain uses TRBV17 and TRBJ2-2; possibly TRBD1 for D (5 bases). Trimming took 7 bases from V and 5 from J, leaving 11 bases between them. The CDR3 contains 13 residues. Germline V lookup: CDR1 MNHDT, CDR2 YYDKIL. The CDR3 sequence: CASTYSGTGQLYF. The CDR3 bases that were read are TGTGCTAGCACCTATTCAGGGACCGGG.

Turning to this clone: Gene and germline names: mouse. The CDR3 here is CTCRGTKIYEQYF. The sequenced CDR3 bases are TGCACCTGCAGAGGGACAAAAATCTAT. V and J are TRBV1 and TRBJ2-7, with a weak D call TRBD1 (6 bases). The CDR3 is cut off 4 residues early in the read; its end comes from the germline J gene. In germline, CDR1 is NSQYPW, CDR2 LRSPGD (reference sequence). The germline V and J ends were trimmed by 6 bases and 3 bases, with 12 bases remaining between them. This CDR3 comprises 13 residues.

As for this clone: Gene names are the mouse ones. The CDR3 end is not reached by the read, which stops 4 residues before it; the germline J gene fills it in. The chain carries TRBV17 and TRBJ1-1; D not resolved. Trimming took off 5 bases at V and 0 bases at J, with 13 bases between the two ends. The CDR3 covers 15 residues. Germline CDR1 reads MNHDT; CDR2 reads YYDKIL. CDR3 in amino acids: CASSRLHSANTEVFF. The CDR3 bases that were read are TGTGCTAGCAGTCGCCTCCACAGTGCAAACACA.

This clone was seen a handful of times. The germline and genes are mouse ones. The CDR3 goes on 4 residues after the read ends, and that part is filled in from the germline J gene. V gene TRBV12-1 combines with J gene TRBJ2-5; a possible D gene is TRBD1 (6 bases). With 0 bases removed from V and 1 base from J, the gap between germline ends came to 13 bases. This CDR3 region has 16 residues. Germline CDR1 reads SGHSN; CDR2 reads HYEKVE. This chain's CDR3 is CASSLEGVKYQDTQYF. The DNA read from the CDR3 is TGTGCCAGCTCTCTCGAGGGGGTTAAATACCAAGAC.